A selection of T cell receptor beta chains follows, all from one sample in a study of long-term antiretroviral therapy in people with HIV. Here immunoSEQ multiplex PCR was the method, and the copy in TCRdb shows in-frame clones only, minus some. The data show around 21,000 clones, roughly 80% seen once. The sequencing here drew on unsorted PBMCs, taken 0.2 years after starting antiretroviral therapy. The receptors were sampled from a woman aged 25 to 39 with HIV. CDR3s include the opening cysteine and the closing phenylalanine or tryptophan. Each record gives: clone size, D gene, V gene, J gene, CDR3 DNA, CDR3 protein. D genes are given only for firm matches. Clone size is shown for a subset of rows, as once, few, many or a class of expanded clone.

NA	NA	TRBV27	TRBJ2-5	TGTGCCAGCAGTCAACAGGGAGGTGGGGAGACCCAGTACTTC	CASSQQGGGETQYF
NA	NA	TRBV5-6	TRBJ2-1	TGTGCCAGCAGCTATCCAGGGAACTACAATGAGCAGTTCTTC	CASSYPGNYNEQFF
NA	NA	TRBV29-1	TRBJ1-1	TGCAGCGTGAGCAGAGGGACTGAAGCTTTCTTT	CSVSRGTEAFF
few	TRBD1	TRBV18	TRBJ1-2	TGTGCCAGCTCACCACCGGACAGGGGCTCGTGGAGCTACACCTTC	CASSPPDRGSWSYTF
NA	NA	TRBV5-1	TRBJ1-1	TGCGCCAGCGTCCAGGGCACTGAAGCTTTCTTT	CASVQGTEAFF
NA	TRBD1	TRBV2	TRBJ1-1	TGTGCCAGCCACTATACAGGGGCAGGAAACACTGAAGCTTTCTTT	CASHYTGAGNTEAFF
NA	TRBD1	TRBV4-1	TRBJ1-2	TGCGCCAGCAGCCAGCTTACAGGGGAAAACTATGGCTACACCTTC	CASSQLTGENYGYTF
NA	NA	TRBV6-1	TRBJ2-7	TGTGCCAGCGGGACCTTTTACGAGCAGTACTTC	CASGTFYEQYF
once	TRBD1	TRBV10-2	TRBJ1-2	TGCGCCAGCAGTCCAACAGGGGCCCTTCTCTATGGCTACACCTTC	CASSPTGALLYGYTF
NA	NA	TRBV9	TRBJ2-3	TGTGCCAGCAGCGTAGAAGGGCCGGGGAGCACAGATACGCAGTATTTT	CASSVEGPGSTDTQYF
NA	TRBD1	TRBV6-4	TRBJ1-2	TGTGCCAGCAGTGACTCGGAACAGGGGATCTACACCTTC	CASSDSEQGIYTF
once	TRBD1	TRBV7-6	TRBJ1-1	TGTGCCAGCAGCACCCTTACAGGGGCCACTGAAGCTTTCTTT	CASSTLTGATEAFF
few	TRBD1	TRBV7-7	TRBJ1-6	TGTGCCGCTGGAGTCACCGGGACAGAGGGCGAATCCCTCCACTTT	CAAGVTGTEGESLHF
NA	TRBD2	TRBV30	TRBJ2-4	TGTGCCTGGAAGGGCGGGGGGACCAAAAACATTCAGTACTTC	CAWKGGGTKNIQYF
once	NA	TRBV28	TRBJ2-7	TGTGCCAGCTCTCCCCCCGCCCTCTACGAGCAGTACTTC	CASSPPALYEQYF
NA	NA	TRBV21-1	TRBJ2-3	TGTGCCAGCAGCAAAGGTCCCCTAGCGTCCTCTAGCACAGATACGCAGTATTTT	CASSKGPLASSSTDTQYF
NA	NA	TRBV2	TRBJ1-2	TGTGCCAGCAGAGCTGACAACTATGGCTACACCTTC	CASRADNYGYTF
NA	NA	TRBV9	TRBJ1-1	TGTGCCAGCAGCCCCCGGACAGAGAACACTGAAGCTTTCTTT	CASSPRTENTEAFF
NA	TRBD2	TRBV2	TRBJ2-2	TGTGCCAACCGCCGGGGAGGGCCCGGGGAGCTGTTTTTT	CANRRGGPGELFF
NA	NA	TRBV5-4	TRBJ2-7	TGTGCCAGCAGCTTGGGGGGTGATACCTACGAGCAGTACTTC	CASSLGGDTYEQYF
NA	NA	TRBV10-3	TRBJ1-3	TGTGCCATCAGCCGAGACCTGGAGGGAAACACCATATATTTT	CAISRDLEGNTIYF
NA	TRBD1	TRBV5-8	TRBJ2-1	TGTGCCAGCAGCCTAGGGGACAGAAATTACAATGAGCAGTTCTTC	CASSLGDRNYNEQFF
once	TRBD1	TRBV5-1	TRBJ1-1	TGCGCCAGCAGCGATCGGGACAGGTCGGGCACTGAAGCTTTCTTT	CASSDRDRSGTEAFF
NA	NA	TRBV6-1	TRBJ2-4	TGTGCCAGCGACCCGCGGGGGCCAGCCAAAAACATTCAGTACTTC	CASDPRGPAKNIQYF
NA	NA	TRBV28	TRBJ1-5	TGTGCCAGCAGTTTCAGTCAGGGGCATCAGCCCCAGCATTTT	CASSFSQGHQPQHF
NA	NA	TRBV4-2	TRBJ2-7	TGTGCCAGCAGCCAAGAACTAGTAGCTTTCTCCGATCCCTCCTTC	CASSQELVAFSDPSF
NA	NA	TRBV27	TRBJ2-3	TGTGCCAGTATGGGAACAGATACGCAGTATTTT	CASMGTDTQYF